Following are 24 T cell receptor beta chains from one sample sequenced in a study of cytomegalovirus exposure and HLA in healthy donors. Primers for the PCR totalled 60 Vbeta and 13 Jbeta. The table came from immunoSEQ multiplex PCR; TCRdb's copy has only in-frame clones and leaves some out. The table shows 100,000 to 150,000 clones, with more than 65% occurring only once. Sample: PBMCs. The receptors here all came from a man aged 50 or older in good health and CMV-seronegative.

The V call is TRBV5-1, the J call TRBJ1-4; D remains unclear. Trimming cost V 0 bases and J 4 bases, with 13 bases left between them. CDR1 is SGHRS, CDR2 YFSETQ, per germline. The length of the CDR3 is 16 residues. The CDR3 sequence is CASSLGLLNLNEKLFF. The CDR3, as DNA: TGCGCCAGCAGCTTGGGACTCCTGAATCTTAATGAAAAACTGTTTTTT.

Here the CDR3 reads CASSPPTPGSGYTF. The CDR3 DNA sequence: TGTGCCAGCAGCCCTCCCACCCCAGGGTCCGGCTACACCTTC. The J gene is TRBJ1-2, the V gene TRBV9, with a weak D call TRBD1 (5 bases). Trimming removed 4 bases at V and 8 bases at J, with 18 bases between. Germline assignment: CDR1 SGDLS and CDR2 YYNGEE. The CDR3 runs to 14 residues.

Points on this clone: This CDR3 is missing its conserved last phenylalanine or tryptophan, likely due to a read error. J is TRBJ2-3 and V is TRBV7-2, with 11 bases fitting TRBD2. Germline values: CDR1 SGHTA, CDR2 FQGNSA. This CDR3 spans 14 amino acids. Trimming at V came to 3 bases and at J to 11 bases, leaving 7 bases not matched to a gene. The CDR3 nucleotides read TGTGCCAGCAGCTTTGGTAGCGGGGGGGCAAGGCAGTATGTT. This translates into CASSFGSGGARQYV.

This chain joins TRBV11-2 and TRBJ1-1; D unclear. Germline loops: CDR1 SGHAT, CDR2 FQNNGV. The CDR3 is made up of 13 amino acids. Trimming removed 5 bases at V and 3 bases at J, with 10 bases between. The CDR3 spells CASSPSGDTEAFF. The CDR3, as DNA: TGTGCCAGCAGCCCGTCCGGGGACACTGAAGCTTTCTTT.

Written as DNA, the CDR3 is TGTGCCACCTGGCTTTTATTGAACACTGAAGCTTTCTTT. Protein: CATWLLLNTEAFF. V usage is TRBV6-1 and J usage is TRBJ1-1, with D unclear. Germline V gives CDR1 MNHNS, CDR2 SASEGT. This CDR3 is built from 13 residues. Trimming removed 10 bases at V and 0 bases at J, with 12 bases between.

This sequence joins TRBV11-2 and TRBJ1-2; TRBD1 is a possible D gene (5 bases). This CDR3 has 13 residues. With 7 bases removed from V and 5 bases from J, the gap between germline ends came to 14 bases. Germline-derived CDR1 and CDR2 are SGHAT and FQNNGV. CDR3 protein: CASTPLGGYGYTF. The CDR3 DNA follows: TGTGCCAGCACCCCCCTCGGGGGATATGGCTACACCTTC.

V gene TRBV5-8 combines with J gene TRBJ1-2; TRBD1 agrees at 9 bases. CDR3 length: 18 residues. CDR1 and CDR2 from the germline V gene are SGHTS and YDEGEE. V gave up 4 bases and J gave up 4 bases; unmatched junction bases: 17. DNA for the CDR3: TGTGCCAGCAGCCATCCACCACAGGGGGCGTTTGAACCCTATGGCTACACCTTC. Residues: CASSHPPQGAFEPYGYTF.

The chain employs TRBV7-9 and TRBJ1-2; D may be TRBD1 (5 bases). The CDR3 runs 11 residues. V lost 5 bases, J lost 10 bases, and 11 bases lay in between. Germline CDR1 is SEHNR and CDR2 is FQNEAQ (reference sequence). CDR3 protein: CASSPGHVYTF. The CDR3 bases are TGTGCCAGCAGCCCCGGACATGTCTACACCTTC.

The V and J genes are TRBV5-1 and TRBJ2-5, with 7 positions matching TRBD2. V lost 4 bases to trimming and J lost 2 bases; unmatched junction nucleotides: 8. CDR1 and CDR2 (germline): SGHRS, YFSETQ. The CDR3 runs 15 residues. The CDR3 here is CASSLWSSGQETQYF. Written as DNA, the CDR3 is TGCGCCAGCAGCCTGTGGAGTAGCGGGCAAGAGACCCAGTACTTC.

V gene TRBV7-8 combines with J gene TRBJ1-1; the match to TRBD1 covers 7 bases. This CDR3 has 14 amino acids. V dropped 0 bases and J dropped 4; count of bases not matched to a gene: 2. Looked up from germline, CDR1 is SGHVS and CDR2 is FQNEAQ. The CDR3, as DNA: TGTGCCAGCAGCTTAGCGAACAGGGGCACTGAAGCTTTCTTT. Encoded protein: CASSLANRGTEAFF.

V usage is TRBV19 and J usage is TRBJ1-2, with a weak D call TRBD1 (6 bases). Germline CDR1 LNHDA, CDR2 SQIVND (reference sequence). The V gene lost 3 bases and the J gene lost 8 bases, with 16 bases spanning the gap. The CDR3 covers 14 residues. In DNA form, the CDR3 reads TGTGCCAGTAGTATCCCGAGACAGGCTCGCGGCTACACCTTC. It encodes CASSIPRQARGYTF.

The V and J genes are TRBV27 and TRBJ2-7; 7 positions agree with TRBD1. Per the germline V gene, CDR1 is MNHEY and CDR2 is SMNVEV (reference sequence). The CDR3 sequence is 13 residues long. The junction had 3 bases not matched to a gene; V was cut back by 4 bases and J by 3 bases. The CDR3 coding sequence is TGTGCCAGCAGTTCCGCAGGGGGCTACGAGCAGTACTTC. It encodes CASSSAGGYEQYF.

The gene calls are TRBV7-3 and TRBJ1-6, with D possibly TRBD1 on 5 matching bases. CDR3 size: 14 residues. CDR1 and CDR2 (germline): SGHTA, FQGTGA. V dropped 3 bases and J dropped 4 bases, with 7 bases sitting between them. CDR3 DNA sequence: TGTGCCAGCAGCTTCCAGGGTTATAATTCACCCCTCCACTTT. This sequence encodes CASSFQGYNSPLHF.

This clone was seen once. This chain connects TRBV10-1 to TRBJ2-3, with D unresolved. Germline V lookup: CDR1 WNHNN, CDR2 SYGVQD (reference sequence). V lost 3 bases to trimming and J lost 8 bases, with 12 bases between them. The CDR3 totals 13 residues. This CDR3 reads CASSDLLEVTQYF. In DNA, the CDR3 is TGCGCCAGCAGTGATTTGCTTGAGGTTACGCAGTATTTT.

This chain links TRBV9 with TRBJ1-2; TRBD1 aligns across 9 bases. The CDR3 length is 16 residues. The ends lost 4 bases at V and 4 bases at J; junction bases unmatched: 11. CDR1 and CDR2 from the germline V gene are SGDLS and YYNGEE. Written as DNA, the CDR3 is TGTGCCAGCAGCCCATCGGGACAGGGAAATTTCTATGGCTACACCTTC. It specifies CASSPSGQGNFYGYTF.

J is TRBJ1-2 and V is TRBV30; D is unclear. The CDR3 contains 14 residues. Trimming removed 0 bases from V and 4 bases from J, with 12 bases in between. The V gene's germline CDR1 is GTSNPN and CDR2 SVGIG (reference sequence). In DNA form, the CDR3 reads TGTGCCTGGAGTGTATACGGGAGAAGCTATGGCTACACCTTC. Translating it yields CAWSVYGRSYGYTF.

The chain recombines TRBV30 with TRBJ1-6, with 7 bases fitting TRBD1. V shed 0 bases, J shed 7 bases, and the junction held 6 bases outside the gene matches. The CDR3 consists of 15 residues. Germline V lookup: CDR1 GTSNPN, CDR2 SVGIG (reference sequence). The CDR3 protein is CAWSVGGGKNSPLHF. CDR3 DNA sequence: TGTGCCTGGAGTGTTGGAGGGGGCAAGAATTCACCCCTCCACTTT.

The chain combines TRBV7-9 with TRBJ1-1; TRBD1 is a possible D gene (5 bases). This CDR3 is 14 amino acids long. The V end lost 1 base, the J end lost 6 bases, and 12 bases lay between the germline ends. Germline V CDR1 and CDR2: SEHNR, FQNEAQ (reference sequence). Written as DNA, the CDR3 is TGTGCCAGCAGCTTAGGGCAGGGATCATCTGAAGCTTTCTTT. Translated: CASSLGQGSSEAFF.

The genes are TRBV4-1 and TRBJ1-5; D is uncertain. In germline, CDR1 is MGHRA, CDR2 YSYEKL. The CDR3 consists of 15 residues. The V and J ends lost 1 base and 7 bases respectively, with 14 bases between them. CDR3 in amino acids: CASSQGVGGNQPQHF. CDR3 in DNA: TGCGCCAGCAGCCAAGGTGTCGGCGGGAACCAGCCCCAGCATTTT.

The chain links TRBV10-2 to TRBJ2-7, with TRBD2 matching 11 bases. The length of the CDR3 is 15 residues. Trimming took 6 bases from V and 2 from J; bases not matched to a gene: 6. In germline, CDR1 is WSHSY, CDR2 SAAADI. CDR3 coding DNA: TGCGCCAGCAGAAAACTAGCGGGGGAAACCTACGAGCAGTACTTC. Translating gives CASRKLAGETYEQYF.

This rearrangement joins TRBV6-5 to TRBJ2-7; TRBD1 matches at 9 bases. With 6 bases clipped from V and 3 bases from J, the junction kept 3 bases outside the gene matches. Germline V gene sequence: CDR1 MNHEY, CDR2 SVGAGI. The CDR3 extends over 13 amino acids. This CDR3 reads CASSWDRDYEQYF. DNA of the CDR3: TGTGCCAGCAGCTGGGACAGGGACTACGAGCAGTACTTC.

On this clone: An end of the junction differs from the germline gene, which may be a read error. This chain connects TRBV6-6 to TRBJ2-3; 12 bases are shared with TRBD2. Per the germline V gene, CDR1 is MNHNY and CDR2 is SVGAGI (reference sequence). This CDR3 comprises 16 residues. The DNA for the CDR3 is TGTGCCGGCAGTTACACACTAGCGGGGGGCTCAGATACGCAGTATTTT. This encodes CAGSYTLAGGSDTQYF.

To note about this clone: The junction departs from the called germline gene at one end, perhaps through a read error. The rearrangement joins TRBV7-7 to TRBJ2-5; D gene unclear. The germline V gene encodes CDR1 SSHAT and CDR2 FNYEAQ (reference sequence). CDR3 length equals 14 residues. In nucleotides, the CDR3 is TGTGCTAGCAGCTCCGATAGCTTTTCCGAGACCCAGTACTTC. Its translation: CASSSDSFSETQYF.

The chain joins TRBV27 to TRBJ1-2; no clear D gene. V lost 1 base and J 0 bases, leaving 6 bases between the germline ends. This CDR3 is 14 amino acids long. Germline CDR1 MNHEY, CDR2 SMNVEV (reference sequence). CDR3 bases: TGTGCCAGCAGTTTATGGCCAGCTAACTATGGCTACACCTTC. Translation: CASSLWPANYGYTF.